The sequence of this TCR beta chain was determined in a study of blood T cells in healthy people across ages. The CDR3 loop spans 15 amino acids. CDR1 and CDR2 from the germline V gene are WSHSY and SAAADI. J lost 5 bases, V lost 7 bases, and 7 bases had no gene match. Points from the study as a whole: PBMC samples, being unsorted, prevented any conclusive comparison of naive and antigen-experienced cells. Estimates based on one million T cells were treated as lower bounds. Roughly linearly, TCR beta diversity per million T cells fell as age increased.

A second PCR of 7 to 11 cycles used a sample-barcoded 5' primer and a J-beta primer mix. Each cDNA was tagged by a template-switch adaptor containing 12 random nucleotides. MiXCR was run by TCRdb on the 5' RACE reads, yielding one entry per CDR3 protein. The sample has 450,000 to 700,000 distinct CDR3 sequences, roughly 28% seen once. A note on this clonotype: Its antigen is as yet unknown.

The sample comprised blood. The rearrangement links TRBV10-2 to TRBJ2-2; 10 positions match TRBD2. The origin of this receptor is a woman aged 70-85 years in good health. CDR3 coding DNA: TGCGCCAGCACAAGAGCGGGGGGGCGTACCGGGGAGCTGTTTTTT. Protein sequence: CASTRAGGRTGELFF.